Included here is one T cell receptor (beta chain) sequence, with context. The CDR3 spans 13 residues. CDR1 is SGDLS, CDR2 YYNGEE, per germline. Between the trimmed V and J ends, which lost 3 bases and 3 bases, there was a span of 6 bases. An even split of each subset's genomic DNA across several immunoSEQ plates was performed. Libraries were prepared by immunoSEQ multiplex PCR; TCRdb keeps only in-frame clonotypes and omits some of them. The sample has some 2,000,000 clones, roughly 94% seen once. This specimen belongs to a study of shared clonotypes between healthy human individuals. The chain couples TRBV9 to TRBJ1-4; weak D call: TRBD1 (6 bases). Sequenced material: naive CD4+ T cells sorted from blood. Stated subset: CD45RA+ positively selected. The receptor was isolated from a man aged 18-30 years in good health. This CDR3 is CASSGTANEKLFF. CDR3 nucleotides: TGTGCCAGCAGCGGGACAGCTAATGAAAAACTGTTTTTT.